The TCR beta chain described here comes from a study of cytomegalovirus exposure and HLA in healthy donors. Germline V CDR1 and CDR2: MNHEY, SVGAGI. The CDR3 sequence is 16 residues long. The germline V and J ends were trimmed by 4 bases and 7 bases, with 19 bases remaining between them. PCR was performed using 60 Vbeta and 13 Jbeta primers. Assay: immunoSEQ multiplex PCR; the TCRdb copy retains only in-frame clones and omits some. This sample has around 38,000 clones; roughly 67% occur once, and the top ten carry roughly 18%. In the case of this clone: Antigen specificity is unknown.

Study-level findings and limits: Relative to equally common others, HLA-associated TCR beta chains showed greater clonal expansion in a later analysis. Reportedly, fewer N-insertions than the approximately 600-donor mean appeared in an Asian-associated ancestry cluster in a later analysis. The study assumed roughly uniform donor sequencing depth for presence/absence analyses.

The sequencing input was PBMCs. V and J are TRBV6-5 and TRBJ2-2, with D possibly matching TRBD1 (6 bases). The sequence was obtained from a man over 45 in good health and CMV-seropositive. CDR3 DNA: TGTGCCAGCAGTTCCAGAGGACAGCCGCTGGTCGGGGAGCTGTTTTTT. Its translation is CASSSRGQPLVGELFF.